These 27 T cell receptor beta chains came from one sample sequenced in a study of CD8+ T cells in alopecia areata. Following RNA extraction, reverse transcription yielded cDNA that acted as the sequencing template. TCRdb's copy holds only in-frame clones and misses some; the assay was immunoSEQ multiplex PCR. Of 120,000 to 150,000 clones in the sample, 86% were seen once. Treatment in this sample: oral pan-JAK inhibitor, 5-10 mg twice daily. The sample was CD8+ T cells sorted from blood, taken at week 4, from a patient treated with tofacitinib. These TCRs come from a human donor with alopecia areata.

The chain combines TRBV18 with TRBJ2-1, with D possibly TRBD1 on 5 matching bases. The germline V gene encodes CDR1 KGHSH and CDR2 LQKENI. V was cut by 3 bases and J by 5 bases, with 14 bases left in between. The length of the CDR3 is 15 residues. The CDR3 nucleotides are TGTGCCAGCTCACCGAACAGGAGACCCAACAATGAGCAGTTCTTC. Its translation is CASSPNRRPNNEQFF.

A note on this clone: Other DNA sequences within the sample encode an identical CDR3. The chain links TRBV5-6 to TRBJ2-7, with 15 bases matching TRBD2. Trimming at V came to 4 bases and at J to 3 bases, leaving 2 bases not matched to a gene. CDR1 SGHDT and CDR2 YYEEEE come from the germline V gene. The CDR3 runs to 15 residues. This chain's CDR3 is CASSPGLAGGYEQYF. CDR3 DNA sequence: TGTGCCAGCAGCCCGGGACTAGCGGGAGGCTACGAGCAGTACTTC.

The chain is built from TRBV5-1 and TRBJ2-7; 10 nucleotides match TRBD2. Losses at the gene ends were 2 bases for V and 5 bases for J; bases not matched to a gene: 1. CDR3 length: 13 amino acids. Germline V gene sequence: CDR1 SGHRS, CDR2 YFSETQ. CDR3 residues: CASSFGLADEQYF. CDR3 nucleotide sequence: TGCGCCAGCAGCTTTGGACTAGCGGACGAGCAGTACTTC.

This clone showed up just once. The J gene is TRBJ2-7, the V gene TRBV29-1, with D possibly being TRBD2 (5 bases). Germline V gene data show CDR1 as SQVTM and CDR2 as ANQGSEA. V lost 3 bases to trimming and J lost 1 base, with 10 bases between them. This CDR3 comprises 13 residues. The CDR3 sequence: CSVELRDSYEQYF. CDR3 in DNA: TGCAGCGTTGAGCTCCGGGATTCCTACGAGCAGTACTTC.

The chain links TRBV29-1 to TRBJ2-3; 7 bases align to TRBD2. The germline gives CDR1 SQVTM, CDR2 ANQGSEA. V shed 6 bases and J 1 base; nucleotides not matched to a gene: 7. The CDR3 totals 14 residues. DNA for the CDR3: TGCAGCGTCTGGGGGGGTGACCGCACAGATACGCAGTATTTT. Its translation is CSVWGGDRTDTQYF.

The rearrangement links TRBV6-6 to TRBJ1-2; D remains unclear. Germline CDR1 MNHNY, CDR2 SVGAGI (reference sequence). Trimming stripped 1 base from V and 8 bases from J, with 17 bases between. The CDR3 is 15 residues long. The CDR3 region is CASSYLAGDFGGYTF. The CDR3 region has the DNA TGTGCCAGCAGTTACTTGGCAGGCGACTTCGGGGGCTACACCTTC.

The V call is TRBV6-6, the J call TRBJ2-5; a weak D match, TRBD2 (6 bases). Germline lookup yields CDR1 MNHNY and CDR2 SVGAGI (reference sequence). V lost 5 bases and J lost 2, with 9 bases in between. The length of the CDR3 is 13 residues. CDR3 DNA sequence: TGTGCCAGCAGTCCGGGACTTCAAGAGACCCAGTACTTC. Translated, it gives CASSPGLQETQYF.

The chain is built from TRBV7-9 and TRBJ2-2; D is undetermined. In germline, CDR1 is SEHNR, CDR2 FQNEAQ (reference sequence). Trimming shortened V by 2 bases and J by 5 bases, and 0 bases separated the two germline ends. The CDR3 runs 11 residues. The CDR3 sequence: CASSLTGELFF. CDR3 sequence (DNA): TGTGCCAGCAGCTTAACCGGGGAGCTGTTTTTT.

The CDR3: CSGRDLYGYTF. The CDR3 DNA sequence: TGCAGCGGTCGAGACCTGTATGGCTACACCTTC. The chain has TRBV29-1 and TRBJ1-2, with D uncertain. V lost 7 bases, J lost 5 bases, and 11 bases lay in between. The CDR3 sequence is 11 residues long. Germline V lookup: CDR1 SQVTM, CDR2 ANQGSEA.

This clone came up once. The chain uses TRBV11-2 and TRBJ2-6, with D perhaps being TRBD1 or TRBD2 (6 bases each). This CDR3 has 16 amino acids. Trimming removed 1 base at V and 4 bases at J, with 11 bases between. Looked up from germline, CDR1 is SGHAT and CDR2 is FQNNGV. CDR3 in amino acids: CASSLAGALGANVLTF. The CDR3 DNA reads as TGTGCCAGCAGCTTAGCGGGGGCGCTGGGGGCCAACGTCCTGACTTTC. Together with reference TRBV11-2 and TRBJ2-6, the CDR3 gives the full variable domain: EAGVAQSPRYKIIEKRQSVAFWCNPISGHATLYWYQQILGQGPKLLIQFQNNGVVDDSQLPKDRFSAERLKGVDSTLKIQPAKLEDSAVYLCASSLAGALGANVLTFGAGSRLTVL.

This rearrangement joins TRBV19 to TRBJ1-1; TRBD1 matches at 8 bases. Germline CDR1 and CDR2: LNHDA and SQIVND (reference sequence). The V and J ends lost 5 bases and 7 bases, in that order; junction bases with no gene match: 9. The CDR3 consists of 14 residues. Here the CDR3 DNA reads TGTGCCAGTAGTCTATGGACAGGGAAGGATGAAGCTTTCTTT. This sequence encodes CASSLWTGKDEAFF.

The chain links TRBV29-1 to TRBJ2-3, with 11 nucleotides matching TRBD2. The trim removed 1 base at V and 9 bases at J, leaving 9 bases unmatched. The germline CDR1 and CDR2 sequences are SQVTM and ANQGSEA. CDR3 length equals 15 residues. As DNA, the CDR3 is TGCAGCGTTGAAGGGCTAGCGGGGGGAGGAGGGACGCAGTATTTT. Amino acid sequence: CSVEGLAGGGGTQYF.

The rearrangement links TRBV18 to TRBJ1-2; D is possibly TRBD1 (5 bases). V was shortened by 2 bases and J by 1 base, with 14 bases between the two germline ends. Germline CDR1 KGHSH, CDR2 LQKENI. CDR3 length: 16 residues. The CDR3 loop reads CASSPSGAALNYGYTF. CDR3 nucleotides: TGTGCCAGCTCACCAAGTGGGGCAGCCCTTAACTATGGCTACACCTTC.

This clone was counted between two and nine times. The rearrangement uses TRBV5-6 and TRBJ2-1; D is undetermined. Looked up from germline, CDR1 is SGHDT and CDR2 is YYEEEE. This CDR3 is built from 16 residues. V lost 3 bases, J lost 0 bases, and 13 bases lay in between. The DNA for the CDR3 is TGTGCCAGCAGCTCCCACATCAAGAGCTCCTACAATGAGCAGTTCTTC. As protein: CASSSHIKSSYNEQFF.

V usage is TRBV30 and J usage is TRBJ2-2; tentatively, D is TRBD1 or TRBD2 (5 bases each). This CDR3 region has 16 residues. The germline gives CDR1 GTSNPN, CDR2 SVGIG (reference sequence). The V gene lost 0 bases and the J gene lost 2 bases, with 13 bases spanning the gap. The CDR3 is CAWSVPGRVNTGELFF. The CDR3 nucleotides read TGTGCCTGGAGTGTACCGGGACGGGTAAACACCGGGGAGCTGTTTTTT.

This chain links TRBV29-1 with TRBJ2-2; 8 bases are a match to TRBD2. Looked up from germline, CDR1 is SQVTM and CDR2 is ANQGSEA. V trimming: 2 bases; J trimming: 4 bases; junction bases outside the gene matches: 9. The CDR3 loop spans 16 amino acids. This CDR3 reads CSVETGGAAGTGELFF. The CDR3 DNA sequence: TGCAGCGTTGAAACGGGAGGGGCGGCGGGCACCGGGGAGCTGTTTTTT.

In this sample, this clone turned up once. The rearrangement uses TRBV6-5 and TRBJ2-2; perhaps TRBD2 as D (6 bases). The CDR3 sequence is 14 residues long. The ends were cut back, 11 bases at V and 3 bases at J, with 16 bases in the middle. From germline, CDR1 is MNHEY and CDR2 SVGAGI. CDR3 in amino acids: CAARDGGYTGELFF. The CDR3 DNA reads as TGTGCCGCCCGGGACGGAGGGTACACCGGGGAGCTGTTTTTT.

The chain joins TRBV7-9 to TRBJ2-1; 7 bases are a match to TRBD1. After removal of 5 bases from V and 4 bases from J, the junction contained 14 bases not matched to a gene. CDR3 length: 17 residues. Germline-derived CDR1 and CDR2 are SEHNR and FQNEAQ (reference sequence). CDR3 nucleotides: TGTGCCAGCAGCGTCTTGTCCGGGACAGAGTTGTACAATGAGCAGTTCTTC. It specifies CASSVLSGTELYNEQFF.

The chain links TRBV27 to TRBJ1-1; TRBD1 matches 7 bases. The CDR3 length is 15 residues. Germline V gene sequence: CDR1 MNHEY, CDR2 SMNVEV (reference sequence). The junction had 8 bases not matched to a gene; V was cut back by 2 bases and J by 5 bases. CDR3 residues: CASSLVGRGRTEAFF. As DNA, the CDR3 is TGTGCCAGCAGTTTAGTTGGCAGGGGGAGGACTGAAGCTTTCTTT.

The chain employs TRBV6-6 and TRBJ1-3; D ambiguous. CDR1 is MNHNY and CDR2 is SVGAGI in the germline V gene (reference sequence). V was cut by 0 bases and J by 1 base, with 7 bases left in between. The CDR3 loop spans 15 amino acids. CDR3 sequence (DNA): TGTGCCAGCAGTTACTCGGGCGGTTCTGGAAACACCATATATTTT. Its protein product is CASSYSGGSGNTIYF.

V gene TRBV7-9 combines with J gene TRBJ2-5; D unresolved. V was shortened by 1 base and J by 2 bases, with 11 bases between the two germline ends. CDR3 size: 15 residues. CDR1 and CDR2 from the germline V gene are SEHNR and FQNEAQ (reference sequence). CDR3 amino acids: CASSLGPAPQETQYF. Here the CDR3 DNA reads TGTGCCAGCAGCTTAGGTCCCGCACCTCAAGAGACCCAGTACTTC.

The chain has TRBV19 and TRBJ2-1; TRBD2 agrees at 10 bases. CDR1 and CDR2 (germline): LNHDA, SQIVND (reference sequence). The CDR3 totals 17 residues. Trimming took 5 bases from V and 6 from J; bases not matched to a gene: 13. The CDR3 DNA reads TGTGCCAGTAGTTATGGAACTAGCGGGAAAATAAGCAATGAGCAGTTCTTC. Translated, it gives CASSYGTSGKISNEQFF.

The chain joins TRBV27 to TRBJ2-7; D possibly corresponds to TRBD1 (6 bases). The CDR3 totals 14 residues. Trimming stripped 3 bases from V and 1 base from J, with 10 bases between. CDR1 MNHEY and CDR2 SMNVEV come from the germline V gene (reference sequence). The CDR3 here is CASSFSGESYEQYF. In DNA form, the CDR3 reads TGTGCCAGCAGTTTTTCAGGGGAGTCCTACGAGCAGTACTTC.

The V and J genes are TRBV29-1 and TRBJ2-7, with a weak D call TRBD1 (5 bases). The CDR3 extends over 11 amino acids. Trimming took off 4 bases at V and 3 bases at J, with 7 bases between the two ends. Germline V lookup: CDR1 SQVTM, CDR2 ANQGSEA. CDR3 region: CSVGQFYEQYF. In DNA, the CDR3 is TGCAGCGTTGGACAGTTCTACGAGCAGTACTTC.

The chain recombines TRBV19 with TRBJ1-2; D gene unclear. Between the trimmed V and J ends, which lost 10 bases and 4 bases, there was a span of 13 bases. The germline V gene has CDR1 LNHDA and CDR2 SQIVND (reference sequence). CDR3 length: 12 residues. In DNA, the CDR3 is TGTGCCACCACGGGAACAGTCTATGGCTACACCTTC. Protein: CATTGTVYGYTF.

CDR3 residues: CAWRLAGGPEQFF. Here the CDR3 DNA reads TGTGCCTGGAGACTAGCGGGAGGGCCTGAGCAGTTCTTC. The chain joins TRBV30 to TRBJ2-1; TRBD2 matches at 13 bases. Germline V CDR1 and CDR2: GTSNPN, SVGIG (reference sequence). The CDR3 is 13 residues long. V lost 3 bases, J lost 9 bases, and 2 bases stayed unmatched.

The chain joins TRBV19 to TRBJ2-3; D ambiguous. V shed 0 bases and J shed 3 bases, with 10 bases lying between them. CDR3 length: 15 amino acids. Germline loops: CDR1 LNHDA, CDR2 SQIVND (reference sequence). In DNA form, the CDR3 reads TGTGCCAGTAGTATAGATCTGGTTCTGACAGATACGCAGTATTTT. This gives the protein CASSIDLVLTDTQYF.